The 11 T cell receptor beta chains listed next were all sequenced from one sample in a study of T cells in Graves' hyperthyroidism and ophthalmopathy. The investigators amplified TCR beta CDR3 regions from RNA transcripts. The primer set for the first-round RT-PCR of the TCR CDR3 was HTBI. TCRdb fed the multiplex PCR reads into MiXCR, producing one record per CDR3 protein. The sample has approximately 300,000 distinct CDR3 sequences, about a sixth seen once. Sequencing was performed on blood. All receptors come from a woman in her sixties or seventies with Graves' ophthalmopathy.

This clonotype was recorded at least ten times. CDR3 in DNA: TGTGCCAGCAGTCAACAGGGGGGCGGCTACACCTTC. Translated: CASSQQGGGYTF. The V gene is TRBV28, the J gene TRBJ1-2; 8 positions match TRBD1. The CDR3 totals 12 residues. Trimming took 5 bases from V and 8 from J; bases not matched to a gene: 4. The germline V gene has CDR1 MDHEN and CDR2 SYDVKM.

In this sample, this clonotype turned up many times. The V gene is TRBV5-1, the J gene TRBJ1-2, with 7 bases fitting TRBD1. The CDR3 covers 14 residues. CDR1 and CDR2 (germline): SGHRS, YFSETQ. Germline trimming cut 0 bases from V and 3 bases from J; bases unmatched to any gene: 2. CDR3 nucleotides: TGCGCCAGCAGCTTGGGGGACAGCTACTATGGCTACACCTTC. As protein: CASSLGDSYYGYTF.

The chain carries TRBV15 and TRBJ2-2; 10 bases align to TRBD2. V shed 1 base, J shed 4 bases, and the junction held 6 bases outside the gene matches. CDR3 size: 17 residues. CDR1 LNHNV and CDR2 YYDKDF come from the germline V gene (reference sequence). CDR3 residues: CATSRASGGAFTGELFF. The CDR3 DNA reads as TGTGCCACCAGCAGAGCCAGCGGGGGGGCCTTCACCGGGGAGCTGTTTTTT.

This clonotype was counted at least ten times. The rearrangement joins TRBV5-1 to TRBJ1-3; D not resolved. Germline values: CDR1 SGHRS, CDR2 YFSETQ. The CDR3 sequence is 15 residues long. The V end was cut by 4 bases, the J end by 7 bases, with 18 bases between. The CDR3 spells CASSEIDLGRNTIYF. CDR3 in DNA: TGCGCCAGCAGCGAGATCGACCTGGGCCGGAACACCATATATTTT.

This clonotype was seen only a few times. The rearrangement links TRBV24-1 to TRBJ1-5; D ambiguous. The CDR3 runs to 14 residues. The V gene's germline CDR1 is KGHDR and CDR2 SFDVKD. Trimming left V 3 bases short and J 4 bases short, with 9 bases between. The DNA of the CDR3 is TGTGCCACCAGTGATCGGGCCGTGAATCAGCCCCAGCATTTT. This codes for CATSDRAVNQPQHF.

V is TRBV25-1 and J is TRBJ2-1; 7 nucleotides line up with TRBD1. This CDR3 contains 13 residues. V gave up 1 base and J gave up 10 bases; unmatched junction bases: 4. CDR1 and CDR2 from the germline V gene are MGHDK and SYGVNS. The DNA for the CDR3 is TGTGCCAGCAGTGAATTCGGCAGGGGGGAGCAGTTCTTC. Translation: CASSEFGRGEQFF.

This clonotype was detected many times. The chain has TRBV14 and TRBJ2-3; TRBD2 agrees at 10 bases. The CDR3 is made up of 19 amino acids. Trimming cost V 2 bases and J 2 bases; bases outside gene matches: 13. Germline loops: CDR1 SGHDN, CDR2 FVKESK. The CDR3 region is CASSQRTDVLAGDTDTQYF. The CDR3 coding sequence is TGTGCCAGCAGCCAACGCACGGATGTCCTAGCGGGGGACACAGATACGCAGTATTTT.

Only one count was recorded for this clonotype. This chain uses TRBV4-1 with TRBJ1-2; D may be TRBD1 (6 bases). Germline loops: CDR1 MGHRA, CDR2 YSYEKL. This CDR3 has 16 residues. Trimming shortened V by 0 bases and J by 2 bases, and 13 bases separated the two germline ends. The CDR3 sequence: CASSQDLAQGNYGYTF. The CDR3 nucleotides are TGCGCCAGCAGCCAAGATCTTGCACAGGGAAACTATGGCTACACCTTC.

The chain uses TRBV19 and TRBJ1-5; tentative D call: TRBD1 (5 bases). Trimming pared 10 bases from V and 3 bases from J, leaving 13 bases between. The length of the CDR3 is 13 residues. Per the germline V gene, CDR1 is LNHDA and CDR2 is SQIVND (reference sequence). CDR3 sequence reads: CATADGTNQPQHF. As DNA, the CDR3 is TGTGCCACCGCGGACGGGACCAATCAGCCCCAGCATTTT.

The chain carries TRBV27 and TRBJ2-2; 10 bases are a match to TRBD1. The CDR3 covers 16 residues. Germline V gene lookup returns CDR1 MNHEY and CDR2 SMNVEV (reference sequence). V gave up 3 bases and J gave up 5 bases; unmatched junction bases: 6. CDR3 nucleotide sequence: TGTGCCAGCAGTTTTCGGACAGGGGGATCAACCGGGGAGCTGTTTTTT. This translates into CASSFRTGGSTGELFF.

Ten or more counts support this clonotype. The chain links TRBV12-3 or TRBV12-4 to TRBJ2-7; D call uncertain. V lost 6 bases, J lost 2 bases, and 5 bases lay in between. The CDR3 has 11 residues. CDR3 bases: TGTGCCAGCAGCTCCCCCTACGAGCAGTACTTC. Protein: CASSSPYEQYF.